One sample yielded the 18 T cell receptor beta chains listed below, sequenced in a study of shared clonotypes between healthy human individuals. Generated by immunoSEQ multiplex PCR, the TCRdb table keeps only in-frame clones and is missing some. The sample carries about 700,000 clones, approximately 74% recorded once. Sequencing used memory CD4+ T cells sorted from blood. Regarding subset: CD45RA-negative fraction. The receptor set was obtained from a woman in her twenties or thirties in good health.

This chain joins TRBV14 and TRBJ1-2, with D uncertain. Per germline, CDR1 SGHDN and CDR2 FVKESK. Trimming left V 1 base short and J 8 bases short, with 11 bases between. The CDR3 loop spans 13 amino acids. The CDR3 sequence: CASSQVKGRGYTF. As DNA, the CDR3 is TGTGCCAGCAGCCAAGTAAAGGGTCGCGGCTACACCTTC.

The chain recombines TRBV27 with TRBJ1-1; D might be TRBD1 (6 bases). Germline values: CDR1 MNHEY, CDR2 SMNVEV (reference sequence). CDR3 length equals 17 residues. The V gene lost 6 bases and the J gene lost 0 bases, with 20 bases spanning the gap. This CDR3 is CASSLRRAGEMNTEAFF. Written as DNA, the CDR3 is TGTGCCAGCAGCCTTCGGAGAGCAGGGGAAATGAACACTGAAGCTTTCTTT.

V usage is TRBV4-1 and J usage is TRBJ1-2; D call uncertain. V was shortened by 0 bases and J by 1 base, with 9 bases between the two germline ends. Germline values: CDR1 MGHRA, CDR2 YSYEKL. The length of the CDR3 is 15 residues. Here the CDR3 DNA reads TGCGCCAGCAGCCAAGATGGTAAAGTTAACTATGGCTACACCTTC. This gives the protein CASSQDGKVNYGYTF.

The chain links TRBV5-1 to TRBJ2-5; perhaps TRBD1 as D (5 bases). V lost 4 bases and J lost 4, with 11 bases in between. CDR1 is SGHRS and CDR2 is YFSETQ in the germline V gene. The CDR3 sequence is 13 residues long. The CDR3: CASSAIGAETQYF. CDR3 nucleotides: TGCGCCAGCAGCGCTATAGGGGCAGAGACCCAGTACTTC. The full variable domain, in which reference TRBV5-1 and TRBJ2-5 provide the parts outside the CDR3, is KAGVTQTPRYLIKTRGQQVTLSCSPISGHRSVSWYQQTPGQGLQFLFEYFSETQRNKGNFPGRFSGRQFSNSRSEMNVSTLELGDSALYLCASSAIGAETQYFGPGTRLLVL.

The chain couples TRBV6-5 to TRBJ2-1; D is unclear. This CDR3 spans 11 amino acids. Trimming shortened V by 2 bases and J by 8 bases, and 4 bases separated the two germline ends. In germline, CDR1 is MNHEY, CDR2 SVGAGI. In nucleotides, the CDR3 is TGTGCCAGCAGTTACGTGGATGAGCAGTTCTTC. It yields the protein CASSYVDEQFF.

This clone was counted a few times. The V call is TRBV28, the J call TRBJ2-7, with a possible D match to TRBD2 (5 bases). This CDR3 is 10 amino acids long. Per the germline V gene, CDR1 is MDHEN and CDR2 is SYDVKM. The CDR3 sequence: CASGYYEQYF. The CDR3 region has the DNA TGTGCTTCGGGATATTACGAGCAGTACTTC. Combining the CDR3 with reference TRBV28 and TRBJ2-7 gives the whole variable domain DVKVTQSSRYLVKRTGEKVFLECVQDMDHENMFWYRQDPGLGLRLIYFSYDVKMKEKGDIPEGYSVSREKKERFSLILESASTNQTSMYLCASGYYEQYFGPGTRLTVT.

The CDR3 here is CASSEQGVPTNEKLFF. CDR3 DNA sequence: TGTGCCAGCAGTGAACAGGGGGTCCCAACTAATGAAAAACTGTTTTTT. The chain carries TRBV6-1 and TRBJ1-4; TRBD1 matches at 7 bases. This CDR3 is 16 amino acids long. V was clipped by 2 bases and J by 0 bases; unmatched bases: 3. CDR1 and CDR2 (germline): MNHNS, SASEGT.

The chain links TRBV7-8 to TRBJ2-3, with 8 bases fitting TRBD2. V trimming: 5 bases; J trimming: 2 bases; junction bases outside the gene matches: 9. Germline V gives CDR1 SGHVS, CDR2 FQNEAQ. The CDR3 loop spans 16 amino acids. The CDR3 DNA follows: TGTGCCAGCAGCCCTCTAACGGGAGGGAACACAGATACGCAGTATTTT. Amino acid sequence: CASSPLTGGNTDTQYF.

The V call is TRBV4-1, the J call TRBJ2-1; D is unresolved. Looked up from germline, CDR1 is MGHRA and CDR2 is YSYEKL. Trimming removed 4 bases from V and 0 bases from J, with 10 bases in between. CDR3 length equals 15 residues. The CDR3 region is CASSRDWSSYNEQFF. The CDR3 DNA is TGCGCCAGCAGCCGAGACTGGAGCTCCTACAATGAGCAGTTCTTC.

The V gene is TRBV6-5, the J gene TRBJ2-7, with 7 bases fitting TRBD1. Germline-derived CDR1 and CDR2 are MNHEY and SVGAGI. V gave up 2 bases and J gave up 5 bases; unmatched junction bases: 3. CDR3 length: 13 amino acids. CDR3 sequence reads: CASSYRGHHEQYF. The CDR3 DNA sequence: TGTGCCAGCAGTTACAGGGGGCACCACGAGCAGTACTTC.

The chain carries TRBV6-1 and TRBJ1-5; 9 bases are a match to TRBD1. Germline trimming cut 5 bases from V and 4 bases from J; bases unmatched to any gene: 6. CDR1 and CDR2 from the germline V gene are MNHNS and SASEGT. The length of the CDR3 is 15 residues. CDR3 nucleotide sequence: TGTGCCAGCAGTACAGGGGGCGCGGGTAATCAGCCCCAGCATTTT. This gives the protein CASSTGGAGNQPQHF.

The chain recombines TRBV11-2 with TRBJ2-1, with 12 bases matching TRBD2. The CDR3 length is 13 residues. CDR1 is SGHAT and CDR2 is FQNNGV in the germline V gene. Germline trimming cut 5 bases from V and 10 bases from J; bases unmatched to any gene: 3. The chain's CDR3 is CASSLGLAGEQFF. The CDR3 bases are TGTGCCAGCAGCCTAGGACTAGCGGGGGAGCAGTTCTTC.

The V call is TRBV6-5, the J call TRBJ2-1, with D uncertain. The V end was cut by 5 bases, the J end by 0 bases, with 11 bases between. Per the germline V gene, CDR1 is MNHEY and CDR2 is SVGAGI. The CDR3 is 15 residues long. The CDR3: CASSLSESSYNEQFF. Here the CDR3 DNA reads TGTGCCAGCAGTCTCAGCGAGAGCTCCTACAATGAGCAGTTCTTC.

V is TRBV21-1 and J is TRBJ2-7; the table's D call, TRBD1, has no DNA check behind it. TRBV21-1 is noted as a pseudogene. The CDR3 runs to 15 residues. In DNA form, the CDR3 reads TGTGCCAGCAGCAAACAGGGGGCCCCTAGGCGCGAGCAGTACTTC. Protein product: CASSKQGAPRREQYF.

This chain links TRBV6-1 with TRBJ1-2, with 7 nucleotides matching TRBD1. Germline V gene sequence: CDR1 MNHNS, CDR2 SASEGT. This CDR3 is built from 13 residues. With 11 bases clipped from V and 4 bases from J, the junction kept 10 bases outside the gene matches. CDR3 loop: CAARARGLYGYTF. CDR3 coding DNA: TGTGCCGCCCGAGCTAGGGGGCTCTATGGCTACACCTTC.

The V call is TRBV11-3, the J call TRBJ2-1; 9 bases are shared with TRBD2. The CDR3 extends over 15 amino acids. The ends lost 6 bases at V and 7 bases at J; junction bases unmatched: 10. The germline V gene has CDR1 SGHNT and CDR2 YENEEA. The CDR3 nucleotides are TGTGCCAGCAGTCGAGGGCGTAGCGGGAGAAATGAGCAGTTCTTC. It specifies CASSRGRSGRNEQFF.

The chain combines TRBV2 with TRBJ2-7; 10 bases line up with TRBD1. The V segment lost 4 bases and the J segment 6 bases; nucleotides outside the gene matches: 6. This CDR3 contains 14 residues. Per the germline V gene, CDR1 is SNHLY and CDR2 is FYNNEI. The CDR3 nucleotides read TGTGCCAGCAGTGTAGGGACAGGGGTTGGCGAGCAGTACTTC. Translated: CASSVGTGVGEQYF. Looking up the rest from reference TRBV2 and TRBJ2-7 gives the full variable domain: EPEVTQTPSHQVTQMGQEVILRCVPISNHLYFYWYRQILGQKVEFLVSFYNNEISEKSEIFDDQFSVERPDGSNFTLKIRSTKLEDSAMYFCASSVGTGVGEQYFGPGTRLTVT.

V usage is TRBV10-3 and J usage is TRBJ2-3, with 13 bases lining up with TRBD2. Germline CDR1 and CDR2: ENHRY and SYGVKD. This CDR3 comprises 15 residues. Trimming removed 6 bases from V and 3 bases from J; junction bases left unmatched: 3. The CDR3 sequence: CAISAGLAGTDTQYF. In nucleotides, the CDR3 is TGTGCCATCAGCGCGGGACTAGCGGGAACAGATACGCAGTATTTT.